Each of the 23 T cell receptor beta chains below was sequenced from the same sample in a study of cytomegalovirus exposure and HLA in healthy donors. PCR employed 60 Vbeta and 13 Jbeta primers. Sequencing was performed with immunoSEQ multiplex PCR; in TCRdb, only in-frame clones are kept and a portion is missing. The data hold roughly 150,000 clones, with around three quarters observed a single time. Material: PBMCs. The receptors were gathered from a woman aged 40 to 49 in good health and CMV-seronegative.

V gene TRBV30 combines with J gene TRBJ2-3, with 7 bases lining up with TRBD2. The germline V gene encodes CDR1 GTSNPN and CDR2 SVGIG (reference sequence). This CDR3 comprises 15 residues. Trimming took 0 bases from V and 0 from J; bases not matched to a gene: 3. The CDR3 is CAWSVFSGSTDTQYF. The CDR3 DNA follows: TGTGCCTGGAGTGTTTTTAGCGGGAGCACAGATACGCAGTATTTT.

The chain joins TRBV7-2 to TRBJ2-1; TRBD2 matches at 9 bases. The germline gives CDR1 SGHTA, CDR2 FQGNSA. The CDR3 is made up of 14 amino acids. Unmatched junction bases numbered 5, after V lost 1 base and J lost 10 bases. CDR3 loop: CASSLGDSGREQFF. The CDR3 nucleotides are TGTGCCAGCAGCTTAGGTGATAGCGGGAGAGAGCAGTTCTTC.

This chain joins TRBV27 and TRBJ2-7; D is undetermined. With 6 bases removed from V and 0 bases from J, the gap between germline ends came to 6 bases. Germline V gene data show CDR1 as MNHEY and CDR2 as SMNVEV (reference sequence). CDR3 size: 12 residues. The CDR3 bases are TGTGCCAGCAGCCTTTTCTCCTACGAGCAGTACTTC. This codes for CASSLFSYEQYF.

This chain uses TRBV27 with TRBJ2-3, with 10 bases identical to TRBD2. Trimming removed 3 bases from V and 4 bases from J; junction bases left unmatched: 4. The CDR3 consists of 15 residues. Germline V lookup: CDR1 MNHEY, CDR2 SMNVEV (reference sequence). The CDR3 nucleotides are TGTGCCAGCAGTTTGGGACTAGCGACGCCAGATACGCAGTATTTT. Its translation: CASSLGLATPDTQYF.

The chain joins TRBV5-1 to TRBJ1-2, with D possibly TRBD1 on 5 matching bases. V was pared by 6 bases and J by 3 bases, with 9 bases between. This CDR3 has 12 residues. Germline CDR1 reads SGHRS; CDR2 reads YFSETQ. The CDR3 coding sequence is TGCGCCAGCACGGACACCTACTATGGCTACACCTTC. Translation: CASTDTYYGYTF.

V gene TRBV7-3 combines with J gene TRBJ2-2; 8 bases match TRBD1. Germline V gene lookup returns CDR1 SGHTA and CDR2 FQGTGA. The CDR3 spans 14 residues. V was pared by 2 bases and J by 7 bases, with 3 bases of the junction left unmatched. The CDR3 spells CASSLQGAFGELFF. The CDR3 DNA reads TGTGCCAGCAGCTTACAGGGGGCTTTCGGGGAGCTGTTTTTT.

The chain joins TRBV27 to TRBJ1-2, with D possibly matching TRBD1 (5 bases). From germline, CDR1 is MNHEY and CDR2 SMNVEV (reference sequence). There are 15 residues in the CDR3. Trimming took 5 bases from V and 1 from J, leaving 14 bases between them. CDR3 region: CASSAGGANNYGYTF. The CDR3 DNA reads TGTGCCAGCAGTGCGGGCGGGGCAAATAACTATGGCTACACCTTC.

CDR3 residues: CASSSQRGDSYGYTF. CDR3 coding DNA: TGTGCCAGCTCATCTCAGCGGGGGGACTCTTATGGCTACACCTTC. The J gene is TRBJ1-2, the V gene TRBV18, with D tentatively TRBD1 (5 bases). V was cut by 5 bases and J by 5 bases, with 18 bases left in between. From germline, CDR1 is KGHSH and CDR2 LQKENI. There are 15 residues in the CDR3.

This chain connects TRBV28 to TRBJ1-5, with D unclear. V was pared by 4 bases and J by 7 bases, with 8 bases between. The CDR3 extends over 12 amino acids. Germline V gene sequence: CDR1 MDHEN, CDR2 SYDVKM. CDR3 region: CASSSNNQPQHF. CDR3 DNA sequence: TGTGCCAGCAGTTCCAACAACCAGCCCCAGCATTTT.

This clone has only one observation. The V call is TRBV5-1, the J call TRBJ1-4; a possible D gene is TRBD1 (5 bases). This CDR3 region has 15 residues. Per germline, CDR1 SGHRS and CDR2 YFSETQ. The V and J ends lost 5 bases and 7 bases respectively, with 18 bases between them. In DNA, the CDR3 is TGCGCCAGCAGAATAAGTATCCAGGGAGGTGAAAAACTGTTTTTT. Amino acid sequence: CASRISIQGGEKLFF.

This clone has only one observation. This sequence joins TRBV11-3 and TRBJ1-4, with 9 nucleotides matching TRBD1. The V gene end was trimmed by 5 bases and the J gene end by 0 bases; junction bases not matched to a gene: 13. The CDR3 is made up of 19 amino acids. Germline CDR1 is SGHNT and CDR2 is YENEEA. CDR3 sequence reads: CASSTQRDREGTTNEKLFF. For the CDR3, the DNA is TGTGCCAGCAGCACCCAGCGGGACAGGGAGGGAACAACTAATGAAAAACTGTTTTTT. The whole variable domain, filled in from reference TRBV11-3 and TRBJ1-4, reads EAGVVQSPRYKIIEKKQPVAFWCNPISGHNTLYWYLQNLGQGPELLIRYENEEAVDDSQLPKDRFSAERLKGVDSTLKIQPAELGDSAVYLCASSTQRDREGTTNEKLFFGSGTQLSVL.

V is TRBV11-3 and J is TRBJ2-5, with D possibly TRBD1 on 5 matching bases. Trimming took 0 bases from V and 7 from J, leaving 15 bases between them. Germline values: CDR1 SGHNT, CDR2 YENEEA. This CDR3 is 15 amino acids long. The CDR3 reads CASSLDSQGLRTQYF. DNA for the CDR3: TGTGCCAGCAGCTTAGATTCCCAGGGCCTAAGGACCCAGTACTTC.

This clone was seen once. This sequence joins TRBV12-5 and TRBJ2-1; weak D call: TRBD2 (7 bases). This CDR3 is 15 amino acids long. Trimming stripped 7 bases from V and 1 base from J, with 14 bases between. Germline V gene lookup returns CDR1 LGHNT and CDR2 FRNRAP. CDR3 nucleotides: TGTGCTAGTGCTCGTGGGGGGGCGTCCTACAATGAGCAGTTCTTC. Translation gives CASARGGASYNEQFF.

The chain is built from TRBV18 and TRBJ1-2, with 10 bases aligning to TRBD1. This CDR3 comprises 16 residues. From germline, CDR1 is KGHSH and CDR2 LQKENI. V lost 0 bases and J lost 8; bases outside the gene matches: 9. The DNA for the CDR3 is TGTGCCAGCTCACCACCTCCCGGGACAGGGGTCGGAGGCTACACCTTC. It specifies CASSPPPGTGVGGYTF.

The chain uses TRBV28 and TRBJ2-2, with D possibly TRBD2 on 5 matching bases. The CDR3 loop spans 14 amino acids. The V end was cut by 4 bases, the J end by 6 bases, with 12 bases between. In germline, CDR1 is MDHEN, CDR2 SYDVKM. CDR3 in DNA: TGTGCCAGCAGTTCCCCCGCGGGCGCCGGGGAGCTGTTTTTT. Encoded protein: CASSSPAGAGELFF.

The gene calls are TRBV5-1 and TRBJ2-4; a weak D match, TRBD1 (6 bases). The CDR3 has 14 amino acids. Between the trimmed V and J ends, which lost 4 bases and 7 bases, there was a span of 15 bases. The germline V gene encodes CDR1 SGHRS and CDR2 YFSETQ. The CDR3 spells CASSAQPGDNIQYF. As DNA, the CDR3 is TGCGCCAGCAGCGCCCAACCAGGGGACAACATTCAGTACTTC. The complete variable domain, with remaining parts taken from reference TRBV5-1 and TRBJ2-4, reads KAGVTQTPRYLIKTRGQQVTLSCSPISGHRSVSWYQQTPGQGLQFLFEYFSETQRNKGNFPGRFSGRQFSNSRSEMNVSTLELGDSALYLCASSAQPGDNIQYFGAGTRLSVL.

The chain has TRBV30 and TRBJ2-1; the match to TRBD2 covers 13 bases. J lost 1 base, V lost 0 bases, and 3 bases had no gene match. Per germline, CDR1 GTSNPN and CDR2 SVGIG (reference sequence). There are 17 residues in the CDR3. CDR3 protein: CAWSVRLAGGSYNEQFF. In DNA, the CDR3 is TGTGCCTGGAGTGTAAGACTAGCGGGAGGATCCTACAATGAGCAGTTCTTC. Variable domain in full (rest from reference TRBV30 and TRBJ2-1): SQTIHQWPATLVQPVGSPLSLECTVEGTSNPNLYWYRQAAGRGLQLLFYSVGIGQISSEVPQNLSASRPQDRQFILSSKKLLLSDSGFYLCAWSVRLAGGSYNEQFFGPGTRLTVL.

There are a few counts of this clone. V usage is TRBV29-1 and J usage is TRBJ2-5; D perhaps matches TRBD1 (5 bases). Germline V gene sequence: CDR1 SQVTM, CDR2 ANQGSEA. The CDR3 has 12 residues. The germline V and J ends were trimmed by 3 bases and 3 bases, with 8 bases remaining between them. CDR3 DNA sequence: TGCAGCGTTGATCAGGGTGAAGAGACCCAGTACTTC. This codes for CSVDQGEETQYF.

V is TRBV30 and J is TRBJ2-1; TRBD2 agrees at 7 bases. CDR1 and CDR2 from the germline V gene are GTSNPN and SVGIG (reference sequence). V dropped 0 bases and J dropped 7; count of bases not matched to a gene: 3. The CDR3 consists of 13 residues. CDR3 amino acids: CAWSVRAGNEQFF. CDR3 nucleotides: TGTGCCTGGAGTGTGAGAGCGGGGAATGAGCAGTTCTTC. The variable domain in full, with the rest retrieved from reference TRBV30 and TRBJ2-1, is SQTIHQWPATLVQPVGSPLSLECTVEGTSNPNLYWYRQAAGRGLQLLFYSVGIGQISSEVPQNLSASRPQDRQFILSSKKLLLSDSGFYLCAWSVRAGNEQFFGPGTRLTVL.

This clone was observed a handful of times. The genes are TRBV7-3 and TRBJ2-3, with 11 bases fitting TRBD1. CDR3 length: 14 amino acids. Germline V gene lookup returns CDR1 SGHTA and CDR2 FQGTGA. The ends lost 5 bases at V and 8 bases at J; junction bases unmatched: 6. DNA for the CDR3: TGTGCCAGCAGCCTAGGACAGGGGGCATCTACGCAGTATTTT. Protein product: CASSLGQGASTQYF.

V gene TRBV28 combines with J gene TRBJ2-1; D is unresolved. Trimming took 5 bases from V and 0 from J, leaving 17 bases between them. Germline CDR1 MDHEN, CDR2 SYDVKM. The CDR3 covers 17 residues. CDR3 DNA: TGTGCCAGCAGTCTACCGGTCGAATTTAGCTCCTACAATGAGCAGTTCTTC. This sequence encodes CASSLPVEFSSYNEQFF.

V usage is TRBV29-1 and J usage is TRBJ2-1, with a tentative D call TRBD1 (5 bases). Germline V gene lookup returns CDR1 SQVTM and CDR2 ANQGSEA. The CDR3 runs 11 residues. V gave up 3 bases and J gave up 7 bases, with 7 bases separating them. The CDR3 is CSVDRANEQFF. The CDR3 DNA is TGCAGCGTTGACAGGGCAAATGAGCAGTTCTTC.

In this sample, this clone turned up once. Additional DNA sequences in this sample encode the identical CDR3. This chain links TRBV27 with TRBJ1-1, with 7 positions matching TRBD1. This CDR3 has 13 residues. J gave up 10 bases and V 5 bases, and 10 bases lay outside the gene matches. Per germline, CDR1 MNHEY and CDR2 SMNVEV (reference sequence). CDR3 residues: CASSDQGEFGAFF. The CDR3 bases are TGTGCCAGCAGTGATCAGGGGGAGTTCGGAGCTTTCTTT.